This paragraph reports one T cell receptor (beta chain). Antigen specificity is unknown. The entry originates in a study of blood T cells in healthy people across ages. General observations from the study: Older individuals had lower TCR beta diversity per million T cells (the decline was roughly linear). CMV status of donors was unknown, possibly confounding expanded clonotype changes.

CDR1 and CDR2 (germline): SGDLS, YYNGEE. V lost 4 bases, J lost 8 bases, and 13 bases lay in between. There are 13 residues in the CDR3. Through a sample-barcoded 5' primer and a J-beta primer mix, a second PCR was run for roughly 6 to 11 cycles. TCRdb reanalysed the 5' RACE reads using MiXCR and keeps one entry per CDR3 protein. The sample records 500,000 to 650,000 distinct CDR3 sequences, 25% to 35% being singletons. These data were likewise used in another study, on T cells of mothers and their children.

The receptor's source is a boy younger than 10 in good health. Source material: blood. The genes are TRBV9 and TRBJ2-4; the D is unclear. The CDR3 nucleotides are TGTGCCAGCAGCCCCGATGGACGGGACATTCAGTACTTC. Translated, it gives CASSPDGRDIQYF.